This entry is about one T cell receptor beta chain. No cognate antigen has been identified for it. No much larger clonotype is one base removed from it; base qualities were not supplied. Explained via the paper, the treatment or condition label denotes: over 15 received Ad26.COV2.S at low or high dose, single or two shots; several received placebo; per-sample allocation not given. Repertoires of vaccine and placebo recipients were sequenced from samples taken on day 63 after the first injection. Cohort 1b enrolled roughly 25 adults aged 18-55 years at a single site in Boston, USA, between 29 July and 7 August 2020. Ad26.COV2.S consisted of a replication-incompetent adenovirus type 26 vector by which a prefusion-stabilized SARS-CoV-2 spike protein from the original Wuhan strain was expressed. The CDR3 contains 16 residues, cysteine and phenylalanine counted. The sequence is cut down to CDR3 DNA, 48 bases in frame from base 1. CDR1 and CDR2, looked up from the germline V gene, are ENHRY and SYGVKD. The trim is 4 bases for V and 0 bases for J, with a gap of 16 bases between the germline ends.

The immunoSEQ Assay was used to sequence TCRbeta CDR3 regions. After extraction, genomic DNA underwent amplification by bias-controlled multiplex PCR, followed by high-throughput sequencing. The published analysis was carried out like this. To quantify the absolute abundance of every unique TCRbeta CDR3 region, sequences were collapsed and filtered. T cell fraction was estimated by normalizing TCRbeta template counts to usable DNA, with usable DNA measured through amplification of reference genes found in all nucleated cells. Repertoire TCRs were annotated as SARS-CoV-2-specific by exact matching of V gene, CDR3 amino acid sequence and J gene to a known reactive TCR set. The reference SARS-CoV-2 TCR set was obtained from MIRA and was filtered for enrichment in COVID-19-positive ImmuneCODE repertoires, whereby public or cross-reactive TCRs were removed. Based on the MIRA antigens, annotated TCRs were further analysed at the level of specific ORF or position within ORF. Depth was the summed frequency of annotated unique rearrangements, while breadth was defined as annotated unique rearrangements over total unique productive rearrangements. Two-sided Wilcoxon rank-sum tests were applied when comparing TCR breadth between groups. Not all clones reach the TCRdb copy of this immuneACCESS table, which keeps in-frame sequences only. Checked studies attribute under half of the gap to unresolved V genes and leave the rest unexplained. The V and J calls and clone size come from that table; D and trimming were worked out from the DNA. The sample yields 300,000 to 400,000 clones; approximately 86% were counted once. The leading ten clones occupy approximately 2% of the sample.

These data belong to a study of Ad26.COV2.S vaccination and SARS-CoV-2 variants (dated by TCRdb to the early 2020s). For the study in its entirety: Vaccine-arm donors were drawn from COV1001, a multicentre, randomized, double-blind, placebo-controlled phase I-IIa trial of Ad26.COV2.S in healthy adults. Ad26.COV2.S was administered intramuscularly at a dose of 5x10^10 or 1x10^11 viral particles, either as one shot or as two shots given 56 days apart. Sequencing of the TCRbeta repertoire served to evaluate the specificity and breadth of SARS-CoV-2-reactive T cell receptors following Ad26.COV2.S vaccination. A total of around 32 samples were included in the TCR-sequenced set, comprising some 20 Ad26.COV2.S vaccine recipients, 5 placebo recipients and 8 SARS-CoV-2 convalescent individuals. Trial participants were randomized into five groups of five: low-dose or high-dose Ad26.COV2.S given once or twice, or placebo on both occasions. Throughout the experiments and outcome assessment, investigators stayed blinded to trial group allocation. The investigation overall reported the following: Vaccine and placebo recipients had comparable non-spike TCR breadth, which fits with the vaccine containing only spike. After vaccination, substantial breadth of spike-specific CD8+ and CD4+ T cell responses was reported. The study was not powered for comparison of responses between vaccine doses or regimens. Ad26.COV2.S recipients had higher spike-specific TCR breadth than placebo recipients (P = 0.0014). According to the authors, total T cell responses may have been underestimated by the TCR breadth and depth analyses.

This TCR was recovered from a person between 18 and 59 years old who received the Ad26.COV2.S COVID-19 vaccine or a placebo. The rearranged segments are TRBV10-3 and TRBJ2-7; TRBD1 might be the D gene, on 6 matching bases. The source was peripheral blood, collected in a trial of Ad26.COV2.S vaccine versus placebo. The nucleotide sequence is given as TGTGCCATCAGTGGTCTATCTCGGGACAACTCCTACGAGCAGTACTTC. It translates to CAISGLSRDNSYEQYF.